Listed below are T cell receptor beta chains from one sample, sequenced in a study of shared clonotypes between healthy human individuals. Produced via immunoSEQ multiplex PCR; TCRdb's table is partial and in-frame only. The sample includes 2 million to 3 million clones, approximately 90% seen only once; the top ten take over 0.12%. The sequenced material came from naive CD4+ T cells sorted from blood. The source is a man in his late teens or twenties in good health. Each CDR3 is given with its conserved first and last residue. Fields, in order: clone size, J gene, D gene, V gene, CDR3 protein, CDR3 DNA. A D gene is named only where the DNA matches it firmly. Expanded clones get a size class; other rows say once, few or many, or leave the size out.

NA | TRBJ2-5 | TRBD2 | TRBV7-7 | CASSSTSGSIETQYF | TGTGCTAGCAGCTCCACTAGCGGGAGCATAGAGACCCAGTACTTC
NA | TRBJ1-4 | TRBD1 | TRBV5-1 | CASSLGSGQGGEKLFF | TGCGCCAGCAGCTTGGGTTCTGGACAGGGTGGCGAAAAACTGTTTTTT
NA | TRBJ2-1 | NA | TRBV7-2 | CASSPTYNEQFF | TGTGCCAGCAGCCCCACCTACAATGAGCAGTTCTTC
NA | TRBJ1-5 | TRBD1 | TRBV19 | CASTPGQNNQPQHF | TGTGCCAGTACACCGGGACAGAACAATCAGCCCCAGCATTTT
NA | TRBJ1-2 | NA | TRBV30 | CAFTRDVPGGYTF | TGTGCCTTCACTCGCGACGTACCGGGGGGCTACACCTTC
NA | TRBJ1-4 | NA | TRBV27 | CASSFYAPGISATNEKLFF | TGTGCCAGCAGTTTTTATGCCCCAGGGATTAGCGCAACTAATGAAAAACTGTTTTTT
NA | TRBJ1-1 | NA | TRBV7-6 | CASSLDRPNTEAFF | TGTGCCAGCAGCTTAGACAGGCCGAACACTGAAGCTTTCTTT
NA | TRBJ1-2 | NA | TRBV5-1 | CASSFQPQGGDGYTF | TGCGCCAGCAGCTTCCAACCCCAGGGTGGGGATGGCTACACCTTC
NA | TRBJ2-7 | TRBD2 | TRBV7-2 | CASSLGGLAGLEQYF | TGTGCCAGCAGCTTAGGGGGACTAGCGGGACTCGAGCAGTACTTC
NA | TRBJ2-3 | TRBD2 | TRBV11-2 | CASSLVAPSTSGSADTQYF | TGTGCCAGCAGCTTAGTAGCCCCTAGCACTAGCGGGAGCGCGGATACGCAGTATTTT
NA | TRBJ2-7 | NA | TRBV15 | CATSRGLGEQYF | TGTGCCACCAGCAGGGGGTTGGGGGAGCAGTACTTC
NA | TRBJ2-3 | TRBD2 | TRBV19 | CASSIGASGHTDTQYF | TGTGCCAGTAGTATAGGGGCTAGCGGTCACACAGATACGCAGTATTTT
NA | TRBJ2-3 | NA | TRBV5-1 | CASSPARASSGTDTQYF | TGCGCCAGCAGCCCGGCTAGGGCATCTAGCGGCACAGATACGCAGTATTTT
NA | TRBJ2-1 | TRBD1 | TRBV5-1 | CASSSGTGRTGEQFF | TGCGCCAGCAGCTCAGGGACAGGGCGGACGGGTGAGCAGTTCTTC
NA | TRBJ2-2 | NA | TRBV12-5 | CASGGGPGELFF | TGTGCTAGTGGAGGGGGGCCCGGGGAGCTGTTTTTT
NA | TRBJ1-4 | NA | TRBV30 | CAWSAVRSEKLFF | TGTGCCTGGAGCGCCGTCCGGAGTGAAAAACTGTTTTTT
NA | TRBJ2-7 | TRBD1 | TRBV9 | CASSPQPPGQSYEQYF | TGTGCCAGCAGCCCTCAACCACCGGGACAGTCCTACGAGCAGTACTTC
NA | TRBJ2-7 | NA | TRBV7-9 | CASSLGPRVGSYEQYF | TGTGCCAGCAGCTTAGGGCCCCGGGTAGGCTCCTACGAGCAGTACTTC
NA | TRBJ1-6 | TRBD1 | TRBV28 | CASSPGDRDNSPLHF | TGTGCCAGCAGCCCCGGCGACAGGGATAATTCACCCCTCCACTTT
once | TRBJ2-3 | NA | TRBV30 | CAWSVGGGPSDTQYF | TGTGCCTGGAGTGTAGGAGGGGGCCCCTCCGATACGCAGTATTTT
NA | TRBJ1-4 | TRBD1 | TRBV5-8 | CASRKTGGPNEKLFF | TGTGCCAGCAGAAAAACAGGGGGCCCTAATGAAAAACTGTTTTTT
few | TRBJ1-1 | NA | TRBV10-1 | CASSEGRWNTEAFF | TGCGCCAGCAGTGAGGGTCGGTGGAACACTGAAGCTTTCTTT
NA | TRBJ2-3 | NA | TRBV10-3 | CAISEVFILTDTQYF | TGTGCCATCAGTGAAGTGTTTATCCTCACAGATACGCAGTATTTT
NA | TRBJ2-6 | NA | TRBV7-9 | CASSLSSGANVLTF | TGTGCCAGCAGCCTAAGCTCTGGGGCCAACGTCCTGACTTTC
NA | TRBJ1-3 | NA | TRBV5-6 | CASSPGPLSGNTIYF | TGTGCCAGCAGCCCGGGCCCCCTCTCTGGAAACACCATATATTTT
NA | TRBJ1-2 | TRBD1 | TRBV5-1 | CASSLRGTGDHGYGYTF | TGCGCCAGCAGCTTGCGCGGGACAGGGGATCATGGCTATGGCTACACCTTC
NA | TRBJ1-2 | NA | TRBV6-1 | CASSDAPGASYGYTF | TGTGCCAGCAGTGATGCCCCGGGGGCAAGCTATGGCTACACCTTC
NA | TRBJ2-2 | TRBD1 | TRBV11-2 | CASSLEGVTGPFF | TGTGCCAGCAGCTTAGAGGGGGTGACAGGGCCGTTTTTT